This T cell receptor (beta chain) was captured in a study of CD8 T cells in ankylosing spondylitis. TCRdb fed the 5' RACE reads into MiXCR, producing one record per CDR3 protein. The sample has 300,000 to 400,000 distinct CDR3 sequences; under 14% are singletons. Germline loops: CDR1 LGHDT, CDR2 YNNKEL (reference sequence). The CDR3 is 13 amino acids. Trimming pared 2 bases from V and 5 bases from J, leaving 9 bases between. Broader study findings: A subset of motif variants has previously been described in the synovial fluid and blood of reactive arthritis. Significantly higher representation of disease-linked clones was reported for matched ankylosing spondylitis synovial fluid.

With regard to this clonotype: Antigen specificity is unknown.

This TCR derives from a female donor with ankylosing spondylitis or in good health (not recorded which). The genes are TRBV3-1 and TRBJ1-2; D is unresolved. Sequencing was performed on blood, either unsorted or a sorted T cell fraction (not recorded which). The CDR3 sequence: CASSQSRVYGYTF. CDR3 in DNA: TGTGCCAGCAGCCAAAGCAGAGTGTATGGCTACACCTTC.